These 19 T cell receptor beta chains came from one sample sequenced in a study of T cells in Graves' hyperthyroidism and ophthalmopathy. From RNA transcripts, TCR beta CDR3 regions were amplified. First-round RT-PCR with HTBI primers amplified the TCR CDR3 region. TCRdb independently ran MiXCR on the multiplex PCR reads; one entry per CDR3 protein. The top ten clones hold 4% to 5.5% of a sample with about 610,000 distinct CDR3 sequences, about 15% of them seen once. Material for sequencing was blood. Every receptor here comes from a woman aged 35 to 49 with Graves' ophthalmopathy.

This clonotype was counted ten times or more. This chain joins TRBV20-1 and TRBJ1-1; no firm D call. Germline-derived CDR1 and CDR2 are DFQATT and SNEGSKA (reference sequence). Deletions cut 3 bases from V and 2 bases from J, with 7 bases between. This CDR3 is built from 12 residues. The CDR3 sequence: CSASGGNTEAFF. The CDR3 bases are TGCAGTGCTAGCGGAGGAAACACTGAAGCTTTCTTT.

The table lists this clonotype with many counts. V gene TRBV7-8 combines with J gene TRBJ2-5; no definite D call. The CDR3 sequence is 14 residues long. V lost 5 bases and J lost 0, with 10 bases in between. CDR1 is SGHVS, CDR2 FQNEAQ, per germline. CDR3 DNA: TGTGCCAGCAGCCCCCCGAATAACCAAGAGACCCAGTACTTC. Protein: CASSPPNNQETQYF.

This clonotype was observed many times. A much more abundant neighbour one base away suggests this may be a read error. The chain is built from TRBV12-3 or TRBV12-4 and TRBJ1-2; no clear D. The CDR3 spans 13 residues. CDR3 region: CASSLGRSYGYIF. DNA for the CDR3: TGTGCCAGCAGCCTTGGACGGAGCTATGGCTACATCTTC.

This clonotype was counted many times. The genes are TRBV28 and TRBJ1-1; D may be TRBD1 (6 bases). This CDR3 has 13 amino acids. Trimming shortened V by 4 bases and J by 8 bases, and 14 bases separated the two germline ends. Germline V gives CDR1 MDHEN, CDR2 SYDVKM. This CDR3 reads CASSSNLRGEAFF. CDR3 coding DNA: TGTGCCAGCAGTTCGAACCTCAGGGGAGAAGCTTTCTTT. The variable domain in full, completed from reference TRBV28 and TRBJ1-1, reads DVKVTQSSRYLVKRTGEKVFLECVQDMDHENMFWYRQDPGLGLRLIYFSYDVKMKEKGDIPEGYSVSREKKERFSLILESASTNQTSMYLCASSSNLRGEAFFGQGTRLTVV.

This clonotype occurred many times. J is TRBJ2-7 and V is TRBV6-2 or TRBV6-3; 9 bases match TRBD2. V dropped 3 bases and J dropped 3; count of bases not matched to a gene: 3. CDR3 length: 14 residues. CDR1 is MNHEY, CDR2 SVGEGT, per germline. The CDR3 coding sequence is TGTGCCAGCAGTTATAGCGGGAGCTACTACGAGCAGTACTTC. Translation gives CASSYSGSYYEQYF.

The gene calls are TRBV28 and TRBJ1-2; TRBD1 agrees at 11 bases. Per germline, CDR1 MDHEN and CDR2 SYDVKM. The CDR3 has 15 residues. V lost 5 bases and J lost 7; bases outside the gene matches: 9. The CDR3 bases are TGTGCCAGCAGTCCTCCGGACAGGGGGCTTGCTGGCTACACCTTC. This translates into CASSPPDRGLAGYTF.

At least ten counts were recorded for this clonotype. The chain uses TRBV28 and TRBJ2-7; D may be TRBD1 (5 bases). V lost 8 bases to trimming and J lost 0 bases, with 26 bases between them. Looked up from germline, CDR1 is MDHEN and CDR2 is SYDVKM. This CDR3 is built from 18 residues. The chain's CDR3 is CASSPLRGARVSSYEQYF. CDR3 DNA sequence: TGTGCCAGCTCGCCGCTGAGAGGTGCCAGGGTGAGCTCCTACGAGCAGTACTTC.

This clonotype appeared many times. The chain carries TRBV6-1 and TRBJ2-2, with a tentative D call TRBD2 (5 bases). Germline values: CDR1 MNHNS, CDR2 SASEGT. The CDR3 totals 13 residues. The V end was cut by 7 bases, the J end by 6 bases, with 12 bases between. The CDR3 sequence: CASISPGAGELFF. In nucleotides, the CDR3 is TGTGCCAGCATCTCGCCCGGGGCCGGGGAGCTGTTTTTT.

Only a few counts were recorded for this clonotype. The rearrangement uses TRBV25-1 and TRBJ2-7, with a possible D match to TRBD1 (7 bases). Germline CDR1 MGHDK, CDR2 SYGVNS. Trimming pared 3 bases from V and 2 bases from J, leaving 14 bases between. The CDR3 is made up of 15 amino acids. CDR3 residues: CASSERRDRTYEQYF. CDR3 nucleotide sequence: TGTGCCAGCAGTGAGCGGAGGGACAGAACCTACGAGCAGTACTTC.

This clonotype occurred many times. V gene TRBV10-3 combines with J gene TRBJ2-5, with 11 positions matching TRBD2. J was trimmed by 5 bases and V by 11 bases; bases with no gene match: 4. CDR3 length: 12 residues. The germline V gene encodes CDR1 ENHRY and CDR2 SYGVKD. CDR3 sequence reads: CAAGLAGETQYF. The DNA of the CDR3 is TGTGCCGCCGGACTAGCGGGCGAGACCCAGTACTTC.

A remark on this clonotype: At one of its ends the junction is not consistent with the germline gene, which may arise from a read error. The chain recombines TRBV30 with TRBJ2-5; 8 bases are shared with TRBD1. Germline CDR1 is GTSNPN and CDR2 is SVGIG (reference sequence). CDR3 length equals 14 residues. CDR3 sequence: CARSVRQGKETQYF. CDR3 DNA sequence: TGTGCCAGGAGTGTACGACAGGGGAAAGAGACCCAGTACTTC.

The chain joins TRBV12-5 to TRBJ2-7; maybe TRBD1 (6 bases). This CDR3 has 14 residues. V lost 4 bases, J lost 2 bases, and 12 bases lay in between. Germline V gives CDR1 LGHNT, CDR2 FRNRAP. CDR3 nucleotides: TGTGCTAGTGGTTGCTTGCAGGGGACCTACGAGCAGTACTTC. Protein: CASGCLQGTYEQYF.

The rearrangement uses TRBV24-1 and TRBJ2-7; the D call may be TRBD1 or TRBD2 (5 bases each). Germline V gene data show CDR1 as KGHDR and CDR2 as SFDVKD. V was trimmed by 3 bases and J by 2 bases, leaving 13 bases between them. The CDR3 length is 15 residues. CDR3 nucleotide sequence: TGTGCCACCAGTGATGGTGGGGGATCCACCTACGAGCAGTACTTC. Its protein product is CATSDGGGSTYEQYF.

At least ten counts were recorded for this clonotype. This chain uses TRBV6-2 or TRBV6-3 with TRBJ2-2, with 10 nucleotides matching TRBD2. The CDR3 consists of 15 residues. The trim removed 6 bases at V and 1 base at J, leaving 2 bases unmatched. Per germline, CDR1 MNHEY and CDR2 SVGEGT. CDR3 sequence reads: CASSGTSVNTGELFF. For the CDR3, the DNA is TGTGCCAGCAGCGGGACTAGCGTGAACACCGGGGAGCTGTTTTTT.

In its sample, this clonotype was seen many times. One base away lies a much larger clone, so this may be a sequencing read error. Likely a read error: the CDR3 ends without its conserved phenylalanine or tryptophan. The J gene is TRBJ1-2, the V gene TRBV12-3 or TRBV12-4; tentative D call: TRBD1 (5 bases). CDR3 size: 13 residues. Between the trimmed V and J ends, which lost 8 bases and 8 bases, there was a span of 18 bases. The CDR3 loop is CASCLWGVEGYTS. The CDR3 DNA reads TGTGCCAGCTGCCTGTGGGGGGTGGAAGGCTACACCTCC.

The chain links TRBV28 to TRBJ1-1; no clear D gene. The CDR3 loop spans 12 amino acids. Germline CDR1 is MDHEN and CDR2 is SYDVKM. Trimming took 5 bases from V and 6 from J, leaving 10 bases between them. DNA of the CDR3: TGTGCCAGCAGTCTCCCTGAGGCTGAAGCTTTCTTT. Protein product: CASSLPEAEAFF. Full variable domain (rest looked up from reference TRBV28 and TRBJ1-1): DVKVTQSSRYLVKRTGEKVFLECVQDMDHENMFWYRQDPGLGLRLIYFSYDVKMKEKGDIPEGYSVSREKKERFSLILESASTNQTSMYLCASSLPEAEAFFGQGTRLTVV.

The chain carries TRBV28 and TRBJ1-5, with TRBD1 identical over 8 bases. Per the germline V gene, CDR1 is MDHEN and CDR2 is SYDVKM. The CDR3 length is 19 residues. Germline trimming cut 5 bases from V and 0 bases from J; bases unmatched to any gene: 15. The CDR3 bases are TGTGCCAGCAGTAACTATTGGAGCAGGGGGCGGTATAGCAATCAGCCCCAGCATTTT. Amino acids: CASSNYWSRGRYSNQPQHF.

This clonotype appeared many times. This chain connects TRBV29-1 to TRBJ2-7; perhaps TRBD2 as D (7 bases). Germline lookup yields CDR1 SQVTM and CDR2 ANQGSEA. This CDR3 is 13 amino acids long. V was clipped by 3 bases and J by 5 bases, with 14 bases between them. In nucleotides, the CDR3 is TGCAGCGTTGATTCGGGGGGCGGCGACGAGCAGTACTTC. It specifies CSVDSGGGDEQYF.

In this sample, this clonotype turned up many times. The rearrangement joins TRBV28 to TRBJ2-3; D uncertain. Germline-derived CDR1 and CDR2 are MDHEN and SYDVKM. The germline V and J ends were trimmed by 8 bases and 0 bases, with 18 bases remaining between them. The CDR3 consists of 16 residues. CDR3 DNA: TGTGCCAGCTCCCCTTTTAGCTCCACTAGCACAGATACGCAGTATTTT. Amino acids: CASSPFSSTSTDTQYF.